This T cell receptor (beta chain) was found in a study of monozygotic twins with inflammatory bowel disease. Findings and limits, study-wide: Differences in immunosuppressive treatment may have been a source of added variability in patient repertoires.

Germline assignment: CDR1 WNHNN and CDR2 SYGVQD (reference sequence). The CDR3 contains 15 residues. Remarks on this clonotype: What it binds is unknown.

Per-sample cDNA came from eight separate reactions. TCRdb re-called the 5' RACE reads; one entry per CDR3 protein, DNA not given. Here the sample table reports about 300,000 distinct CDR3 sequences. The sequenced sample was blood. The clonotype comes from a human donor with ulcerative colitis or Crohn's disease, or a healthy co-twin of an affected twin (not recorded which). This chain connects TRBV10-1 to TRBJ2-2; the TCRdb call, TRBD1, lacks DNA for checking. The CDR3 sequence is CASSDGTLNTGELFF.